This T cell receptor beta chain emerged from a study of blood T cell repertoires in COVID-19. Study-level information: The United States, Italy and Spain provided the acute and convalescent COVID-19 samples. Sources were T cells, B-cell-depleted T cells, or PBMCs; the material itself was cDNA or gDNA.

As handled by the study authors: Researchers report that nucleated cell counts were estimated from reference gene primer amplification. Assay: immunoSEQ multiplex PCR; the TCRdb copy retains only in-frame clones and omits some. V and J calls and clone size follow that table, whereas D and trimming were derived from the DNA. This repertoire shows over 60,000 clones, roughly 85% found once; its top ten account for 35% to 40%. The CDR3 has 16 residues. V lost 7 bases to trimming and J lost 6 bases, with 24 bases between them. CDR1 MDHEN and CDR2 SYDVKM come from the germline V gene. The sequencing input was peripheral blood. V usage is TRBV28 and J usage is TRBJ1-2; weak D call: TRBD1 (6 bases). The TCR comes from a woman older than 75 with active or convalescent COVID-19. CDR3 sequence reads: CASNLGGADQIDGYTF. The DNA for the CDR3 is TGTGCCAGCAATCTAGGGGGGGCAGACCAAATCGATGGCTACACCTTC.